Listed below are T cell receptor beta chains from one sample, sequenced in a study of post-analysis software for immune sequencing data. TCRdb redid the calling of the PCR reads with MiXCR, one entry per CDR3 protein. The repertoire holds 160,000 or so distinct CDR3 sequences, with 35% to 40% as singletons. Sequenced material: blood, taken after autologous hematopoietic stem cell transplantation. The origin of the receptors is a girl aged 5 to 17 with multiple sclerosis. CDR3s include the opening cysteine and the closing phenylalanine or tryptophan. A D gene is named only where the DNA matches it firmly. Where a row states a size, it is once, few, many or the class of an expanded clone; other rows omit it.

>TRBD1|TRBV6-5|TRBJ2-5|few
CASSYYPTGAFQETQYF
TGTGCCAGCAGTTACTATCCGACAGGGGCCTTTCAAGAGACCCAGTACTTC
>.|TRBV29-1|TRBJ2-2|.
CSAGGREDTGELFF
TGCAGCGCCGGGGGTAGGGAGGACACCGGGGAGCTGTTTTTT
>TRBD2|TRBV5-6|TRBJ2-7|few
CASSLGTSFYEQYF
TGTGCCAGCAGCTTGGGGACTAGCTTTTACGAGCAGTACTTC
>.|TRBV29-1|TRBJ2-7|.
CSVSQASSYEQYF
TGCAGCGTTAGCCAGGCGAGCTCCTACGAGCAGTACTTC
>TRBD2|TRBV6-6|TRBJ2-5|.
CASSSSGRARGQYF
TGTGCCAGCAGTTCTAGCGGGAGGGCCAGGGGGCAGTACTTC
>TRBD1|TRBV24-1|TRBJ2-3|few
CATSRGQLFNTQYF
TGTGCCACCAGTCGGGGACAGCTTTTTAATACGCAGTATTTT
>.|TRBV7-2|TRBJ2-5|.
CASSLDYTSQETQYF
TGTGCCAGCAGCTTAGATTATACGTCTCAAGAGACCCAGTACTTC
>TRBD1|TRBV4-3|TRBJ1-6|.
CASSQDGQGSNSPLHF
TGCGCCAGCAGCCAAGATGGACAGGGGAGTAATTCACCCCTCCACTTT
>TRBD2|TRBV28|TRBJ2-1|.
CASSLIGLAGHFSYNEQFF
TGTGCCAGCAGTTTAATCGGACTAGCGGGACACTTCTCCTACAATGAGCAGTTCTTC
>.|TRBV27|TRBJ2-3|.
CASSHPLDTQYF
TGTGCCAGCAGTCACCCTTTGGATACGCAGTATTTT
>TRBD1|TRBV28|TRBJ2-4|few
CASSPLYADRGKNIQYF
TGTGCCAGCAGCCCACTTTACGCCGACAGGGGCAAAAACATTCAGTACTTC
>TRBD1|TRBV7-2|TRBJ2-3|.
CASSLDRGREWTQYF
TGTGCCAGCAGCTTAGACAGGGGGCGGGAATGGACGCAGTATTTT
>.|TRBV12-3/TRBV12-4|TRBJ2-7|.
CASRTSTALAYEQYF
TGTGCCAGCAGAACCTCGACTGCCCTTGCCTACGAGCAGTACTTC
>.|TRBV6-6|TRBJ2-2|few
CASSPGTGELFF
TGTGCCAGCAGCCCCGGCACCGGGGAGCTGTTTTTT
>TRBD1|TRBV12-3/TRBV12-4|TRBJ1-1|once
CASSPPWDRGPSWTEAFF
TGTGCCAGCAGTCCCCCCTGGGACAGGGGTCCCTCTTGGACTGAAGCTTTCTTT
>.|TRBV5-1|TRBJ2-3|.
CASSFSGSDTQYF
TGCGCCAGCAGCTTTTCAGGGTCAGATACGCAGTATTTT
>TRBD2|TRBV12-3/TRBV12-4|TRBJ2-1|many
CASSHRLAPHMNEQFF
TGTGCCAGCAGTCACCGACTAGCGCCACATATGAATGAGCAGTTCTTC
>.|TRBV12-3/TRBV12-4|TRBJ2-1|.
CASSSYGTNEQFF
TGTGCCAGCAGTTCCTACGGGACAAATGAGCAGTTCTTC
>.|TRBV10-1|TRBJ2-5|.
CASSEDSQETQYF
TGCGCCAGCAGTGAGGACAGTCAAGAGACCCAGTACTTC
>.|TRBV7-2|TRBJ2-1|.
CAGGTRYNEQFF
TGTGCCGGCGGGACGCGCTACAATGAGCAGTTCTTC
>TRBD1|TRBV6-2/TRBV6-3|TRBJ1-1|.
CASRGGRLGMNTEAFF
TGTGCCAGCCGAGGGGGCCGCTTGGGGATGAACACTGAAGCTTTCTTT
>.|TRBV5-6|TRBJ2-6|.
CASSPPLRANVLTF
TGTGCCAGCAGCCCACCGCTGAGGGCCAACGTCCTGACTTTC
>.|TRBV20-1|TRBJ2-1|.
CSARGTRVGEQFF
TGCAGTGCTAGGGGGACAAGGGTGGGCGAGCAGTTCTTC
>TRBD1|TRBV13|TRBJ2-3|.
CASSPGQGETDTQYF
TGTGCCAGCAGCCCCGGACAGGGTGAAACAGATACGCAGTATTTT
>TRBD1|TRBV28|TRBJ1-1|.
CASSFDRGYTEAFF
TGTGCCAGCAGTTTTGACAGGGGGTACACTGAAGCTTTCTTT
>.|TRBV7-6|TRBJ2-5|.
CASSTTGYRNLGKETQYF
TGTGCCAGCAGCACTACAGGGTACCGAAACTTAGGCAAAGAGACCCAGTACTTC
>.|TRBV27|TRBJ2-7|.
CASSFGRGYEQYF
TGTGCCAGCAGTTTCGGCAGGGGTTACGAGCAGTACTTC
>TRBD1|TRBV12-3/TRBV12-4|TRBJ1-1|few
CASTLGRDRGVNTEAFF
TGTGCCAGCACCCTGGGGCGGGACAGGGGCGTGAACACTGAAGCTTTCTTT
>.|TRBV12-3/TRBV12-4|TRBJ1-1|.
CASSPWEPGSPGAFF
TGTGCCAGCAGTCCTTGGGAACCGGGAAGCCCTGGAGCTTTCTTT
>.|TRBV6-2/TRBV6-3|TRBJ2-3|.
CASSPSAITDTQYF
TGTGCCAGCAGCCCGTCAGCCATCACAGATACGCAGTATTTT
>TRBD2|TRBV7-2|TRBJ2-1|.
CASRALAGGLDEQFF
TGTGCCAGCAGAGCCCTAGCGGGAGGGCTGGATGAGCAGTTCTTC
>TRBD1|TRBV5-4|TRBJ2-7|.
CASSSRTGANLLNEQYF
TGTGCCAGCAGCAGCAGGACAGGGGCTAACCTCCTGAACGAGCAGTACTTC
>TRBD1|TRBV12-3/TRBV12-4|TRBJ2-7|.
CASSGGTGDPYEQYF
TGTGCCAGCAGTGGGGGGACAGGGGACCCCTACGAGCAGTACTTC
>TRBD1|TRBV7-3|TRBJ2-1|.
CASSRDRGGYNEQFF
TGTGCCAGCAGCCGGGACAGGGGTGGATACAATGAGCAGTTCTTC
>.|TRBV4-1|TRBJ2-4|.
CASSQELGGGNIQYF
TGCGCCAGCAGCCAAGAACTAGGGGGGGGAAACATTCAGTACTTC
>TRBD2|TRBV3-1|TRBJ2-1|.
CASSQAVPWLADYNEQFF
TGTGCCAGCAGCCAAGCTGTTCCCTGGCTAGCGGACTACAATGAGCAGTTCTTC
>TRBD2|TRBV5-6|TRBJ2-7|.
CASSPDMRAGGSEQYF
TGTGCCAGCAGCCCGGATATGCGAGCGGGAGGGTCCGAGCAGTACTTC